The entry that follows covers one TCR beta chain sequence. CDR1 and CDR2 (germline): SGHTA, FQGNSA. The CDR3 extends over 16 amino acids. V lost 5 bases and J lost 6, with 21 bases in between. These data originate in a study of blood T cell repertoires in COVID-19. The overall study: Spain, Italy and the United States supplied samples that represented acute and convalescent COVID-19. T cells, B-cell-depleted T cells, or PBMCs supplied cDNA or gDNA.

Libraries were prepared by immunoSEQ multiplex PCR; TCRdb keeps only in-frame clonotypes and omits some of them. The sample consists of 150,000 to 200,000 clones, under 85% of them appearing once. This sequence originates from a man between 60 and 70 years old who had recovered from COVID-19. The chain has TRBV7-2 and TRBJ2-3; maybe TRBD2 (5 bases). Material for sequencing was peripheral blood. DNA for the CDR3: TGTGCCAGCAGCCCCCTGGGAGTGCCCACACAGGATACGCAGTATTTT. Its protein is CASSPLGVPTQDTQYF.